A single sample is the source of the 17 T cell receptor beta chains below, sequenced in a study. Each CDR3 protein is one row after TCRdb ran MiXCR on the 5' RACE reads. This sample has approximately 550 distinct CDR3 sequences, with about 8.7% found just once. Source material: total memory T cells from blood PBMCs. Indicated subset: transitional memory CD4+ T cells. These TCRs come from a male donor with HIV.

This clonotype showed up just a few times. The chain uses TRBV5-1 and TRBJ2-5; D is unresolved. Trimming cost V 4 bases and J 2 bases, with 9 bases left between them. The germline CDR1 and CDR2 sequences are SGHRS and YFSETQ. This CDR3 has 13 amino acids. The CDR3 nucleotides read TGCGCCAGCAGCGGGCCTCGTCAAGAGACCCAGTACTTC. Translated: CASSGPRQETQYF.

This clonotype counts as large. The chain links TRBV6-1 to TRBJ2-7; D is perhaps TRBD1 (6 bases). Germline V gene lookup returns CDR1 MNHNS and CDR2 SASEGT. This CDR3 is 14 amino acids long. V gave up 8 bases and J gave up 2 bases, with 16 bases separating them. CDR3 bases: TGTGCCAGCTGGCGCCTCAAGGGGGCCTACGAGCAGTACTTC. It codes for CASWRLKGAYEQYF.

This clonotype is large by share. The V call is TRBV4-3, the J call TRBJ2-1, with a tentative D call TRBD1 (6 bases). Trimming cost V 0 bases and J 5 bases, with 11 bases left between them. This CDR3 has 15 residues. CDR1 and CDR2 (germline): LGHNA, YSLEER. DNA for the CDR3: TGCGCCAGCAGCCAAGAAGGACAGCCTCACAATGAGCAGTTCTTC. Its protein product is CASSQEGQPHNEQFF.

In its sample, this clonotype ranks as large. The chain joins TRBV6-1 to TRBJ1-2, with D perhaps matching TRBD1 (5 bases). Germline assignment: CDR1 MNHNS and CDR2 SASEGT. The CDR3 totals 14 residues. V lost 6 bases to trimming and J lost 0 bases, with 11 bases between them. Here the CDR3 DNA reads TGTGCCAGCAGCATGCCGGACACTAACTATGGCTACACCTTC. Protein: CASSMPDTNYGYTF.

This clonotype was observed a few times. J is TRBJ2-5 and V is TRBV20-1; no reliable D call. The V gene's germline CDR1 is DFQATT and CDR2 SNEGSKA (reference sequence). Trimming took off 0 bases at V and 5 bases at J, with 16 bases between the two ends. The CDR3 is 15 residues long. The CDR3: CSARDAAQMGETQYF. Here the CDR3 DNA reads TGCAGTGCTAGAGATGCGGCTCAAATGGGGGAGACCCAGTACTTC.

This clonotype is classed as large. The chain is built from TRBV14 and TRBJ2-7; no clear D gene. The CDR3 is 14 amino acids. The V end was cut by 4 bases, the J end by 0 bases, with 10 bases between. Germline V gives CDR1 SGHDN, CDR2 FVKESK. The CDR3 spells CASSRQTFSYEQYF. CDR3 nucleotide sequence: TGTGCCAGCAGCCGTCAGACTTTCTCCTACGAGCAGTACTTC.

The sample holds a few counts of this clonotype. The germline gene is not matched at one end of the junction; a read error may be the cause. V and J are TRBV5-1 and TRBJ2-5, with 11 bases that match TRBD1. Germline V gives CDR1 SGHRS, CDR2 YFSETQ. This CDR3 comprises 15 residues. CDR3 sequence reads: CGSSRTGGFLETQYF. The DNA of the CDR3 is TGCGGCAGCAGCAGGACAGGGGGCTTCCTGGAGACCCAGTACTTC.

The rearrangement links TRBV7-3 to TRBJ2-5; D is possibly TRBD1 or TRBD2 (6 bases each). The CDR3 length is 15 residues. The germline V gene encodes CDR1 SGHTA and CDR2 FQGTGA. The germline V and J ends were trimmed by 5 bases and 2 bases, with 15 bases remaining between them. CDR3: CASSLFRGAQETQYF. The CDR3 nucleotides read TGTGCCAGCAGCCTCTTTAGGGGGGCACAAGAGACCCAGTACTTC.

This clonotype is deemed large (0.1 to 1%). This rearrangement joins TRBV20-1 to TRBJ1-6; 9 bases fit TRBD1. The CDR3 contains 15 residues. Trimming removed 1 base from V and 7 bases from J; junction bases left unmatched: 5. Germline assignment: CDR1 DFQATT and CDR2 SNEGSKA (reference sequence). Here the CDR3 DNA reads TGCAGTGCTAGAGCCATGACAGGGGGGAATTCACCCCTCCACTTT. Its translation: CSARAMTGGNSPLHF.

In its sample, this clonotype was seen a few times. CDR3: CASSPPTRNTEAFF. In DNA form, the CDR3 reads TGTGCCAGCAGCCCACCGACGAGGAACACTGAAGCTTTCTTT. The V and J genes are TRBV5-4 and TRBJ1-1; D unresolved. V was cut by 4 bases and J by 1 base, with 11 bases left in between. CDR1 is SGHNT and CDR2 is YYREEE in the germline V gene (reference sequence). The CDR3 is made up of 14 amino acids.

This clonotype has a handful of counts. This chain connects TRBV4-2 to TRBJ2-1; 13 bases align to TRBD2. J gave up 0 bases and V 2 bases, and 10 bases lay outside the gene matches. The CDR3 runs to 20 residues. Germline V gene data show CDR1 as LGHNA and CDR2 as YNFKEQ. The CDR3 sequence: CASSQHGTSGKGGSYNEQFF. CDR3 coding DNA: TGTGCCAGCAGCCAACACGGGACTAGCGGGAAGGGGGGCTCCTACAATGAGCAGTTCTTC.

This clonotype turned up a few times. CDR3 nucleotide sequence: TGTGCCAGCAGCCTACGGACAGGGACTGGGGCCAACGTCCTGACTTTC. Residues: CASSLRTGTGANVLTF. This chain uses TRBV7-3 with TRBJ2-6, with 8 positions matching TRBD1. The CDR3 runs to 16 residues. V shed 5 bases, J shed 2 bases, and the junction held 5 bases outside the gene matches. CDR1 is SGHTA, CDR2 FQGTGA, per germline. Full variable domain (rest looked up from reference TRBV7-3 and TRBJ2-6): GAGVSQTPSNKVTEKGKYVELRCDPISGHTALYWYRQSLGQGPEFLIYFQGTGAADDSGLPNDRFFAVRPEGSVSTLKIQRTERGDSAVYLCASSLRTGTGANVLTFGAGSRLTVL.

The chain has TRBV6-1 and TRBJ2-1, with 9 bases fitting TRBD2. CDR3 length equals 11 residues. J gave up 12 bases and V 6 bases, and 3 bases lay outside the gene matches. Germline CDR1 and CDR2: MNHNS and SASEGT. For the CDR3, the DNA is TGTGCCAGCAGCCCGGGACTAGCGCAGTTCTTC. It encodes CASSPGLAQFF.

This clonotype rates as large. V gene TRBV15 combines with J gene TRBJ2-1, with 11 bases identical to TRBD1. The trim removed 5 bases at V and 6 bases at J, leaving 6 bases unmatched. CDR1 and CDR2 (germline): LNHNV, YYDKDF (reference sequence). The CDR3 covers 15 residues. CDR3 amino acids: CATSQGQGATNEQFF. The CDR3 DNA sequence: TGTGCCACCAGCCAAGGACAGGGGGCGACCAATGAGCAGTTCTTC. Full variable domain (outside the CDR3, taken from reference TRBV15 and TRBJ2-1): DAMVIQNPRYQVTQFGKPVTLSCSQTLNHNVMYWYQQKSSQAPKLLFHYYDKDFNNEADTPDNFQSRRPNTSFCFLDIRSPGLGDTAMYLCATSQGQGATNEQFFGPGTRLTVL.

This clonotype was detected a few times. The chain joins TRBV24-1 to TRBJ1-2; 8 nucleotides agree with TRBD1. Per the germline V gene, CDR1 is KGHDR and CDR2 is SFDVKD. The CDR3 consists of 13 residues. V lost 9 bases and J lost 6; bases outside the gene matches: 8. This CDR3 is CATPWTGHHGYTF. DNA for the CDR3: TGTGCCACCCCCTGGACAGGGCACCATGGCTACACCTTC.

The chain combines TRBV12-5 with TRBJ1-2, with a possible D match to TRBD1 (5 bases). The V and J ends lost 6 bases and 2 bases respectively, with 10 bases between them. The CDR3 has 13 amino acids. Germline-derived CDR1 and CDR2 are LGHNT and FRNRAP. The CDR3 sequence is CASGSRENYGYTF. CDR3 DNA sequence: TGTGCTAGTGGGTCCAGGGAGAACTATGGCTACACCTTC.

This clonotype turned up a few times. The DNA of the CDR3 is TGTGCCAGCAGCTCGCAGACAGGGCTGAACACTGAAGCTTTCTTT. Amino acid sequence: CASSSQTGLNTEAFF. The V gene is TRBV11-2, the J gene TRBJ1-1; 7 nucleotides match TRBD1. CDR3 length: 15 amino acids. Germline V gene lookup returns CDR1 SGHAT and CDR2 FQNNGV. Unmatched junction bases numbered 5, after V lost 4 bases and J lost 0 bases.